This TCR beta chain was profiled in a study of T cell repertoires in cytomegalovirus infection. Study outcomes and limitations: Identification of carriers of CMV plus the relevant HLA was performed using cumulative public TCR beta family frequency.

This clonotype was detected only a few times. Its cognate antigen is unknown. The CDR3 has 12 amino acids. V lost 6 bases and J lost 4, with 9 bases in between. Germline loops: CDR1 MNHEY, CDR2 SVGEGT. Each CDR3 protein gets one entry after TCRdb re-called the reads with MiXCR. In the table there are some 150,000 distinct CDR3 sequences, around 22% of which are singletons. The chain is built from TRBV6-2 or TRBV6-3 and TRBJ1-2, with a tentative D call TRBD1 (5 bases). This receptor was identified in a human donor in good health (CMV status not recorded). Some clones in this sample may be carry-over from other donors' samples. Sample: PBMCs. The CDR3: CASRGQIYGYTF. CDR3 nucleotide sequence: TGTGCCAGCAGGGGGCAGATCTATGGCTACACCTTC.